One sample yielded the 30 T cell receptor beta chains listed below, sequenced in a study of post-analysis software for immune sequencing data. The antigens for these receptors are not known. cDNA libraries for TCR beta contained unique molecular identifiers. TCRdb redid the calling of the PCR reads with MiXCR, one entry per CDR3 protein. This table holds some 260,000 distinct CDR3 sequences, less than 40% found once. Points from the study as a whole: Included in a set of about 5 TRBV segments more frequent in patients than controls were TRBV5-6, TRBV5-1 and TRBV20-1.

The sample comprised blood. The source is a girl aged 5 to 17 with multiple sclerosis.

This clonotype was counted a few times. The J gene is TRBJ1-1, the V gene TRBV20-1; a weak D match, TRBD1 (5 bases). CDR1 and CDR2 (germline): DFQATT, SNEGSKA (reference sequence). This CDR3 has 14 amino acids. The V and J ends lost 0 bases and 4 bases respectively, with 12 bases between them. The CDR3, as DNA: TGCAGTGCTAGAGATTGGGAGGGGTCCACTGAAGCTTTCTTT. It is translated as CSARDWEGSTEAFF.

As for this clonotype: A much larger clone differs by one base, so this may be a read error. The CDR3, as DNA: TGCAGTGCCTCCCCTAGTGCGGGAACCTACAATGAGCGGTTCTTC. Its translation: CSASPSAGTYNERFF. This chain links TRBV20-1 with TRBJ2-1; the D gene is possibly TRBD2 (6 bases). CDR1 is DFQATT and CDR2 is SNEGSKA in the germline V gene (reference sequence). CDR3 length: 15 amino acids.

In this sample, this clonotype turned up many times. A read error may account for a junction end that differs from germline. This chain connects TRBV7-2 to TRBJ2-5, with TRBD1 matching over 10 bases. CDR1 and CDR2 from the germline V gene are SGHTA and FQGNSA. The CDR3 contains 17 residues. CDR3 in amino acids: CASSLVATGGGQEAQYF. CDR3 DNA: TGTGCCAGCAGCTTAGTAGCGACAGGGGGCGGCCAAGAGGCCCAGTACTTC.

This clonotype was seen just once. V gene TRBV29-1 combines with J gene TRBJ2-1; 9 positions match TRBD1. After removal of 8 bases from V and 3 bases from J, the junction contained 8 bases not matched to a gene. CDR1 and CDR2 from the germline V gene are SQVTM and ANQGSEA. CDR3 size: 14 residues. Here the CDR3 reads CSSQMTGGYNEQFF. DNA of the CDR3: TGCAGCTCCCAGATGACAGGGGGCTACAATGAGCAGTTCTTC.

As to this clonotype: With a much larger clone just one base away, this may be a read error. CDR3 bases: TGTGCCAGCAGCCCAGGGGGCGCCGCGGCTGGCTACACCTTC. Translated: CASSPGGAAAGYTF. V and J are TRBV7-2 and TRBJ1-2; TRBD1 agrees at 8 bases. The V segment lost 5 bases and the J segment 7 bases; nucleotides outside the gene matches: 9. This CDR3 is 14 amino acids long. Germline CDR1 and CDR2: SGHTA and FQGNSA.

This clonotype showed up just a few times. The chain uses TRBV20-1 and TRBJ2-7; D may be TRBD1 (5 bases). Trimming left V 0 bases short and J 4 bases short, with 10 bases between. This CDR3 comprises 13 residues. Germline assignment: CDR1 DFQATT and CDR2 SNEGSKA (reference sequence). The CDR3 sequence is CSARDDSRYEQYF. The CDR3 nucleotides are TGCAGTGCTAGAGATGACAGTAGATACGAGCAGTACTTC.

This clonotype was picked up a small number of times. V usage is TRBV28 and J usage is TRBJ1-1, with a possible D match to TRBD1 (5 bases). V was pared by 6 bases and J by 4 bases, with 15 bases between. Germline loops: CDR1 MDHEN, CDR2 SYDVKM. This CDR3 has 14 residues. The CDR3 protein is CASRLPGGGTEAFF. CDR3 in DNA: TGTGCCAGCAGGCTTCCGGGGGGTGGCACTGAAGCTTTCTTT.

The rearrangement uses TRBV20-1 and TRBJ2-5; a possible D gene is TRBD2 (6 bases). V gave up 1 base and J gave up 1 base, with 10 bases separating them. This CDR3 has 14 residues. Germline V gene lookup returns CDR1 DFQATT and CDR2 SNEGSKA (reference sequence). The CDR3: CSARGRRGQETQYF. The CDR3 nucleotides are TGCAGTGCTAGAGGGCGGAGGGGCCAAGAGACCCAGTACTTC.

This clonotype has ten or more counts. This rearrangement joins TRBV11-2 to TRBJ2-6; D gene uncertain. V was pared by 5 bases and J by 0 bases, with 5 bases between. Germline CDR1 is SGHAT and CDR2 is FQNNGV. The CDR3 is 14 residues long. CDR3 bases: TGTGCCAGCAGCCCCAACTCTGGGGCCAACGTCCTGACTTTC. Protein product: CASSPNSGANVLTF.

The CDR3 reads CASIFGDRGPPEQFF. The DNA of the CDR3 is TGTGCCAGCATTTTCGGGGACAGGGGCCCCCCAGAGCAGTTCTTC. The chain links TRBV28 to TRBJ2-1, with 10 bases that match TRBD1. This CDR3 has 15 residues. The trim removed 7 bases at V and 10 bases at J, leaving 13 bases unmatched. CDR1 is MDHEN and CDR2 is SYDVKM in the germline V gene.

The chain links TRBV20-1 to TRBJ2-7, with 14 bases that match TRBD2. Germline V lookup: CDR1 DFQATT, CDR2 SNEGSKA (reference sequence). The CDR3 loop spans 15 amino acids. The ends lost 1 base at V and 7 bases at J; junction bases unmatched: 6. This chain's CDR3 is CSARGGTSGSLEQYF. CDR3 nucleotides: TGCAGTGCTAGAGGTGGGACTAGCGGGAGCCTTGAGCAGTACTTC.

The genes are TRBV3-1 and TRBJ1-1, with a possible D match to TRBD1 (5 bases). This CDR3 has 13 residues. Per the germline V gene, CDR1 is LGHDT and CDR2 is YNNKEL (reference sequence). V lost 1 base to trimming and J lost 3 bases, with 6 bases between them. CDR3 DNA: TGTGCCAGCAGCCAAGCCAGGGACACTGAAGCTTTCTTT. This gives the protein CASSQARDTEAFF.

This clonotype occurred many times. CDR3 in amino acids: CASSDDTRTYF. The CDR3 bases are TGTGCCAGCAGTGACGACACAAGGACGTACTTC. The V gene is TRBV6-5, the J gene TRBJ2-7; D is unclear. The length of the CDR3 is 11 residues. Germline V gene sequence: CDR1 MNHEY, CDR2 SVGAGI. Trimming stripped 5 bases from V and 12 bases from J, with 14 bases between.

The chain carries TRBV7-9 and TRBJ1-2; D is unresolved. The V end was cut by 1 base, the J end by 0 bases, with 12 bases between. CDR1 SEHNR and CDR2 FQNEAQ come from the germline V gene (reference sequence). CDR3 length: 16 residues. The chain's CDR3 is CASSLGHGYSNYGYTF. In DNA form, the CDR3 reads TGTGCCAGCAGCTTAGGTCACGGATACTCTAACTATGGCTACACCTTC.

About this clonotype itself: This may be a read error: a much more frequent sequence differs by one nucleotide. This chain joins TRBV4-2 and TRBJ2-1; 8 bases match TRBD1. TRBJ2-7 explains the end of the DNA better; the J call may be wrong. The germline gives CDR1 LGHNA, CDR2 YNFKEQ. This CDR3 has 14 residues. CDR3 region: CASSRGTGGNEQYF. The CDR3, as DNA: TGTGCCAGCAGCCGAGGGACAGGTGGAAATGAGCAGTACTTC.

This clonotype came up once. A much larger clonotype is one base distant, so this may be a read error. This chain joins TRBV6-5 and TRBJ1-1, with a weak D call TRBD1 (6 bases). Germline V gene lookup returns CDR1 MNHEY and CDR2 SVGAGI. Trimming shortened V by 2 bases and J by 4 bases, and 17 bases separated the two germline ends. This CDR3 has 16 residues. CDR3 nucleotides: TGTGCCAGCAGTTACGGCAGGGGCCTACTGAGCACTGAAGCTTTCTTT. This translates into CASSYGRGLLSTEAFF.

The chain recombines TRBV5-1 with TRBJ1-4; D may be TRBD1 (5 bases). The CDR3 covers 16 residues. The V gene's germline CDR1 is SGHRS and CDR2 YFSETQ. Trimming shortened V by 2 bases and J by 2 bases, and 13 bases separated the two germline ends. CDR3 in amino acids: CASSFGGTPTNEKLFF. The CDR3 nucleotides are TGCGCCAGCAGCTTCGGTGGGACGCCCACTAATGAAAAACTGTTTTTT.

This clonotype has a count of ten or more. This chain connects TRBV6-5 to TRBJ1-1, with a tentative D call TRBD1 (5 bases). Trimming removed 2 bases at V and 3 bases at J, with 10 bases between. Germline V CDR1 and CDR2: MNHEY, SVGAGI. This CDR3 contains 14 residues. The CDR3 is CASSYADSYTEAFF. CDR3 sequence (DNA): TGTGCCAGCAGTTACGCCGACAGCTACACTGAAGCTTTCTTT.

This clonotype was found many times. This chain joins TRBV12-3 or TRBV12-4 and TRBJ1-5, with a weak D call TRBD1 (6 bases). V was cut by 8 bases and J by 4 bases, with 12 bases left in between. CDR3 length equals 13 residues. This CDR3 reads CASRTGTNQPQHF. In nucleotides, the CDR3 is TGTGCCAGCCGCACAGGGACGAATCAGCCCCAGCATTTT.

This clonotype was counted ten times or more. This chain joins TRBV11-2 and TRBJ2-5, with 9 bases identical to TRBD2. The CDR3 is made up of 15 amino acids. With 5 bases clipped from V and 5 bases from J, the junction kept 9 bases outside the gene matches. Germline CDR1 is SGHAT and CDR2 is FQNNGV. The CDR3 spells CASSRSSGGLETQYF. CDR3 DNA sequence: TGTGCCAGCAGCCGGTCGAGCGGGGGGTTGGAGACCCAGTACTTC.

About this clonotype: This may arise from a read error, as a much more abundant clone is one base away. The chain joins TRBV29-1 to TRBJ1-2; no clear D. Trimming shortened V by 1 base and J by 8 bases, and 11 bases separated the two germline ends. Germline V gene sequence: CDR1 SQVTM, CDR2 ANQGSEA. This CDR3 comprises 12 residues. The CDR3 DNA follows: TGCAGCGTTGAAGGGGGTTGGGAGGGCTACACCTTC. It encodes CSVEGGWEGYTF. The full variable domain, completed using reference TRBV29-1 and TRBJ1-2, is SAVISQKPSRDICQRGTSLTIQCQVDSQVTMMFWYRQQPGQSLTLIATANQGSEATYESGFVIDKFPISRPNLTFSTLTVSNMSPEDSSIYLCSVEGGWEGYTFGSGTRLTVV.

The chain employs TRBV2 and TRBJ2-3; 13 bases align to TRBD2. CDR3 length equals 18 residues. Germline-derived CDR1 and CDR2 are SNHLY and FYNNEI. The junction had 10 bases not matched to a gene; V was cut back by 5 bases and J by 2 bases. The chain's CDR3 is CASSPRTSGRGHTDTQYF. The CDR3 nucleotides read TGTGCCAGCAGTCCCCGAACTAGCGGGAGGGGGCACACAGATACGCAGTATTTT. The complete variable domain, with remaining parts taken from reference TRBV2 and TRBJ2-3, reads EPEVTQTPSHQVTQMGQEVILRCVPISNHLYFYWYRQILGQKVEFLVSFYNNEISEKSEIFDDQFSVERPDGSNFTLKIRSTKLEDSAMYFCASSPRTSGRGHTDTQYFGPGTRLTVL.

This clonotype occurred many times. The CDR3: CASSLGEVGMYPGTDTQYF. In DNA form, the CDR3 reads TGTGCCAGCAGCTTAGGAGAGGTGGGGATGTATCCTGGCACAGATACGCAGTATTTT. The chain is built from TRBV7-2 and TRBJ2-3; D not certain. Germline CDR1 and CDR2: SGHTA and FQGNSA. The V end lost 1 base, the J end lost 1 base, and 21 bases lay between the germline ends. CDR3 length: 19 amino acids.

The chain's CDR3 is CASSAQPGQGDNEQFF. The CDR3 DNA reads as TGTGCCAGCAGCGCTCAACCGGGACAGGGGGACAATGAGCAGTTCTTC. The chain has TRBV6-1 and TRBJ2-1; 11 bases align to TRBD1. The CDR3 spans 16 residues. J was trimmed by 5 bases and V by 6 bases; bases with no gene match: 9. CDR1 MNHNS and CDR2 SASEGT come from the germline V gene.

This chain uses TRBV12-3 or TRBV12-4 with TRBJ2-2; D might be TRBD2 (5 bases). The CDR3 has 16 amino acids. V gave up 1 base and J gave up 1 base, with 10 bases separating them. As DNA, the CDR3 is TGTGCCAGCAGTTTAGGTCTAGCCTTGAACACCGGGGAGCTGTTTTTT. Translating gives CASSLGLALNTGELFF.

The rearrangement joins TRBV19 to TRBJ1-5, with a tentative D call TRBD1 (6 bases). The CDR3 loop spans 13 amino acids. Germline CDR1 and CDR2: LNHDA and SQIVND (reference sequence). V lost 3 bases and J lost 7, with 10 bases in between. The CDR3 protein is CASSIQGYQPQHF. The CDR3 nucleotides read TGTGCCAGTAGTATCCAGGGGTACCAGCCCCAGCATTTT. Supplemented by reference TRBV19 and TRBJ1-5, the full variable domain reads DGGITQSPKYLFRKEGQNVTLSCEQNLNHDAMYWYRQDPGQGLRLIYYSQIVNDFQKGDIAEGYSVSREKKESFPLTVTSAQKNPTAFYLCASSIQGYQPQHFGDGTRLSIL.

The chain employs TRBV20-1 and TRBJ2-1, with a weak D call TRBD2 (5 bases). The CDR3 has 13 residues. From germline, CDR1 is DFQATT and CDR2 SNEGSKA (reference sequence). Trimming removed 7 bases at V and 13 bases at J, with 23 bases between. CDR3 region: CSVVDGRGETQFF. The CDR3 region has the DNA TGCAGTGTCGTAGATGGCCGGGGAGAGACCCAGTTCTTC.

Points on this clonotype: A single base separates this from a much larger clone, so it may be a read error. V gene TRBV12-5 combines with J gene TRBJ2-3, with TRBD1 matching 8 bases. CDR1 and CDR2 from the germline V gene are LGHNT and FRNRAP. The CDR3 spans 14 residues. CDR3 protein: CASATDRAQDSQYF. CDR3 DNA: TGTGCTAGTGCCACGGACAGGGCGCAAGATTCGCAGTATTTT.

V and J are TRBV12-3 or TRBV12-4 and TRBJ2-3, with TRBD2 matching over 8 bases. This CDR3 comprises 17 residues. V dropped 5 bases and J dropped 2; count of bases not matched to a gene: 12. In DNA form, the CDR3 reads TGTGCCAGCAGTCCCACCGCGGCTAGCGGGCCCACAGATACGCAGTATTTT. Translation: CASSPTAASGPTDTQYF.

Notes on this clonotype: A much larger clone is a single base away; this may be a read error. The CDR3 nucleotides read TGCAGTGCTAGAGATGGGGACAGGGGGGCCAATGAGCAGTACTTC. Residues: CSARDGDRGANEQYF. The chain uses TRBV20-1 and TRBJ2-5; 11 bases agree with TRBD1. The V gene's germline CDR1 is DFQATT and CDR2 SNEGSKA (reference sequence). This CDR3 region has 15 residues. V was clipped by 0 bases and J by 11 bases; unmatched bases: 11.